The present entry profiles one T cell receptor (beta chain) with its context. The antigen remains undetermined. The data are from a study of T cell responses to AZD1222 COVID-19 vaccine. Findings and caveats of the study: Spike-spanning, vaccine-associated CD4 TCRs were dominant at 160-218 and 743-854. Females outnumbered males among donors, who were mostly white British; clonal diversity was possibly underestimated.

The protocol was immunoSEQ multiplex PCR, while the TCRdb copy is restricted to in-frame clones and leaves out a portion. The data show around 120,000 clones, with 75% to 95% seen just once and 2.8% held by the top ten. This specimen was peripheral blood, taken on day 0 of AZD1222 vaccination. The TCR sequence derives from an adult in good health.

The CDR3 DNA reads TGTGCCAGCAGCAGGACAGGGAGCGGGACTGAAGCTTTCTTT. This codes for CASSRTGSGTEAFF. The chain couples TRBV9 to TRBJ1-1; 8 nucleotides agree with TRBD1. Germline V gene sequence: CDR1 SGDLS, CDR2 YYNGEE. The CDR3 loop spans 14 amino acids. The V segment lost 4 bases and the J segment 5 bases; nucleotides outside the gene matches: 7.